One and the same sample provided the 13 T cell receptor beta chains below, sequenced in a study of T-cell reconstitution after alpha-beta-depleted transplantation in children. The authors prepared the TCRbeta library with unique molecular identifiers. TCRdb recomputed calls from the PCR reads with MiXCR, one row per CDR3 protein. The sample comprises about half a million distinct CDR3 sequences, approximately 12% of which are singletons, and more than 5.5% rests with the top ten. The sequenced sample was PBMCs from the stem cell graft donor, obtained from the stem cell graft. The receptors derive from a human donor who donated a stem cell graft to a child with combined immunodeficiency.

This chain links TRBV25-1 with TRBJ2-1; TRBD2 is a possible D gene (6 bases). The germline V and J ends were trimmed by 1 base and 4 bases, with 17 bases remaining between them. CDR3 length: 17 amino acids. Germline CDR1 MGHDK, CDR2 SYGVNS. As DNA, the CDR3 is TGTGCCAGCAGTGAATCCCCACCGGGCGGGGCTTACAATGAGCAGTTCTTC. It specifies CASSESPPGGAYNEQFF.

V is TRBV14 and J is TRBJ1-6; D call uncertain. The CDR3 length is 13 residues. Trimming took off 1 base at V and 6 bases at J, with 4 bases between the two ends. CDR1 is SGHDN, CDR2 FVKESK, per germline. The CDR3, as DNA: TGTGCCAGCAGCCAAGGCGGTAATTCACCCCTCCACTTT. The encoded protein is CASSQGGNSPLHF.

This clonotype was detected only a few times. The chain joins TRBV9 to TRBJ1-6; tentatively, D is TRBD1 (6 bases). The CDR3 contains 17 residues. Between the trimmed V and J ends, which lost 4 bases and 5 bases, there was a span of 19 bases. Germline CDR1 is SGDLS and CDR2 is YYNGEE. CDR3 sequence (DNA): TGTGCCAGCAGCCAAGCTTGGGGGGCAGAGAATAATTCACCCCTCCACTTT. Translating gives CASSQAWGAENNSPLHF.

Points on this clonotype: Compared with germline, one end of the junction differs, possibly owing to a read error. The J gene is TRBJ1-2, the V gene TRBV30; D is possibly TRBD1 (6 bases). The CDR3 loop spans 12 amino acids. Germline V gives CDR1 GTSNPN, CDR2 SVGIG (reference sequence). This CDR3 reads CAWSVSRTASIF. In nucleotides, the CDR3 is TGTGCCTGGAGTGTCTCGAGGACAGCGTCTATCTTC.

The chain links TRBV27 to TRBJ2-3; D tentatively reads TRBD1 or TRBD2 (5 bases each). V lost 3 bases, J lost 2 bases, and 9 bases lay in between. The length of the CDR3 is 14 residues. Germline CDR1 MNHEY, CDR2 SMNVEV (reference sequence). Here the CDR3 DNA reads TGTGCCAGCAGTTTGGGGGATGTCACAGATACGCAGTATTTT. It specifies CASSLGDVTDTQYF.

This clonotype has more than one count but fewer than ten. The chain has TRBV20-1 and TRBJ2-7, with D possibly TRBD1 on 6 matching bases. The V end was cut by 6 bases, the J end by 6 bases, with 9 bases between. The CDR3 runs 10 residues. Per germline, CDR1 DFQATT and CDR2 SNEGSKA (reference sequence). The CDR3 DNA reads as TGCAGTGCCGGGGACATCGAGCAGTACTTC. It translates to CSAGDIEQYF.

The chain combines TRBV11-1 with TRBJ2-3, with a tentative D call TRBD2 (5 bases). There are 14 residues in the CDR3. Trimming took off 3 bases at V and 6 bases at J, with 13 bases between the two ends. CDR1 is SGHAT, CDR2 FQDESV, per germline (reference sequence). CDR3 nucleotide sequence: TGTGCCAGCAGCTTCCTCGAGGGAGCGGATACGCAGTATTTT. Its translation: CASSFLEGADTQYF. Based on the CDR3 plus reference TRBV11-1 and TRBJ2-3, the full variable domain is EAEVAQSPRYKITEKSQAVAFWCDPISGHATLYWYRQILGQGPELLVQFQDESVVDDSQLPKDRFSAERLKGVDSTLKIQPAELGDSAMYLCASSFLEGADTQYFGPGTRLTVL.

J is TRBJ2-3 and V is TRBV20-1, with a possible D match to TRBD2 (6 bases). The germline V and J ends were trimmed by 6 bases and 1 base, with 14 bases remaining between them. Germline-derived CDR1 and CDR2 are DFQATT and SNEGSKA (reference sequence). This CDR3 spans 14 amino acids. The CDR3 here is CSALIGSGTDTQYF. CDR3 nucleotide sequence: TGCAGTGCCCTCATCGGGAGCGGCACAGATACGCAGTATTTT.

In this sample, this clonotype turned up a few times. The chain is built from TRBV12-3 or TRBV12-4 and TRBJ1-3; D is uncertain. Trimming took off 1 base at V and 10 bases at J, with 8 bases between the two ends. The CDR3 has 12 residues. CDR3: CASSLVQKTIYF. DNA of the CDR3: TGTGCCAGCAGTTTAGTACAGAAGACCATATATTTT.

This clonotype has just a few counts. The chain is built from TRBV7-9 and TRBJ1-2, with TRBD1 matching 7 bases. The CDR3 length is 13 residues. Germline CDR1 and CDR2: SEHNR and FQNEAQ (reference sequence). The V gene end was trimmed by 5 bases and the J gene end by 7 bases; junction bases not matched to a gene: 7. The CDR3 is CASSPDRDRGYTF. As DNA, the CDR3 is TGTGCCAGCAGCCCTGACAGGGATCGTGGCTACACCTTC.

This clonotype was recorded a few times. This chain joins TRBV13 and TRBJ2-3; 9 bases map to TRBD2. The CDR3 extends over 18 amino acids. Trimming removed 5 bases from V and 4 bases from J; junction bases left unmatched: 16. CDR1 and CDR2 (germline): PRHDT, FYEKMQ (reference sequence). The CDR3: CASSDPGRSGRSADTQYF. CDR3 sequence (DNA): TGTGCCAGCAGCGACCCCGGGCGGAGCGGGAGGTCAGCAGATACGCAGTATTTT. Together with reference TRBV13 and TRBJ2-3, the CDR3 gives the full variable domain: AAGVIQSPRHLIKEKRETATLKCYPIPRHDTVYWYQQGPGQDPQFLISFYEKMQSDKGSIPDRFSAQQFSDYHSELNMSSLELGDSALYFCASSDPGRSGRSADTQYFGPGTRLTVL.

This clonotype was recorded at least ten times. The chain couples TRBV20-1 to TRBJ2-3; 8 bases are a match to TRBD2. Trimming cost V 0 bases and J 2 bases; bases outside gene matches: 7. The CDR3 loop spans 16 amino acids. Germline values: CDR1 DFQATT, CDR2 SNEGSKA (reference sequence). CDR3 in amino acids: CSARDSSGSTTDTQYF. The CDR3 nucleotides read TGCAGTGCTAGAGATTCCAGCGGGAGTACCACAGATACGCAGTATTTT.

The V gene is TRBV29-1, the J gene TRBJ2-3; D ambiguous. V was pared by 6 bases and J by 6 bases, with 13 bases between. Per germline, CDR1 SQVTM and CDR2 ANQGSEA. The CDR3 spans 12 residues. CDR3 coding DNA: TGCAGCGTCGCCCCCCGAGCTGATACGCAGTATTTT. It encodes CSVAPRADTQYF.